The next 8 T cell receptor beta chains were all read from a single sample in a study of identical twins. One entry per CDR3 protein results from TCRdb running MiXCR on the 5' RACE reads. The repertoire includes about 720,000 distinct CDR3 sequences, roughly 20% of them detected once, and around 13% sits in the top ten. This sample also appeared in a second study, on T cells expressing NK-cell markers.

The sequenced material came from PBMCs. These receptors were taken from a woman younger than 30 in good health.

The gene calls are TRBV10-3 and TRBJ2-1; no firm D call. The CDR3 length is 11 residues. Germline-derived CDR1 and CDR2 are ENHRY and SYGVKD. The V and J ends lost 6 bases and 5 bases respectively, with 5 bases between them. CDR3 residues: CAIRAHNEQFF. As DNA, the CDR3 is TGTGCCATCAGAGCCCACAATGAGCAGTTCTTC.

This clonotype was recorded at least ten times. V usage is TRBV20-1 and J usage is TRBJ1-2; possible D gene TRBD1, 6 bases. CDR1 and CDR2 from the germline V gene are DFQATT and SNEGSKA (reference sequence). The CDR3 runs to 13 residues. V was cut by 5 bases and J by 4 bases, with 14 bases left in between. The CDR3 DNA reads TGCAGTGCTTGGACTCAAGGGGGCTATGGCTACACCTTC. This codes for CSAWTQGGYGYTF.

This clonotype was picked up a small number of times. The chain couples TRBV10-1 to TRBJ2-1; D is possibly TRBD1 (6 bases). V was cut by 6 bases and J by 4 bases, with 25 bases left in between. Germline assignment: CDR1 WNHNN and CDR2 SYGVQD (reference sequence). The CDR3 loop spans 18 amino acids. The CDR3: CASSASSLGGTKYNEQFF. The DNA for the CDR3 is TGCGCCAGCAGCGCCTCATCCCTTGGTGGGACAAAATACAATGAGCAGTTCTTC.

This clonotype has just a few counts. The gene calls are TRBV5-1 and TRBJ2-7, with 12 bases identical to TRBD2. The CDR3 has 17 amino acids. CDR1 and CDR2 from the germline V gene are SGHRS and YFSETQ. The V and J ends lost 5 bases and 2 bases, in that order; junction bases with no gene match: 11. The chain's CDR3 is CASRARGLAGQTYEQYF. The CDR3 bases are TGCGCCAGCAGGGCTCGCGGACTAGCGGGGCAAACCTACGAGCAGTACTTC.

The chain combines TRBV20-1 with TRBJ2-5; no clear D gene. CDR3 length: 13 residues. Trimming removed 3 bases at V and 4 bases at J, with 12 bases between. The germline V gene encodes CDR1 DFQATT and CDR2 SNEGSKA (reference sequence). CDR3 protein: CSASRMAGETQYF. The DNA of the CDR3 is TGCAGTGCTAGTAGGATGGCCGGAGAGACCCAGTACTTC.

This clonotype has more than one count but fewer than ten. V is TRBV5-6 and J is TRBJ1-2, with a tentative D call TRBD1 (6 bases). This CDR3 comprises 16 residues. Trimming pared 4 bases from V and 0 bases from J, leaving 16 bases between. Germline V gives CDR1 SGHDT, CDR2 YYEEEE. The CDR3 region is CASSDSKRTANYGYTF. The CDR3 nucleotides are TGTGCCAGCAGCGATTCTAAACGGACAGCTAACTATGGCTACACCTTC.

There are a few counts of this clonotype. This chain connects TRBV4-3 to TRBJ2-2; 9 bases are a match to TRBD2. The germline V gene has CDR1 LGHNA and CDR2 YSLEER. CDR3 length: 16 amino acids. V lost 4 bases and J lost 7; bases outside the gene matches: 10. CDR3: CASSPTAGGPNGELFF. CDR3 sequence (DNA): TGCGCCAGCAGCCCCACTGCGGGAGGGCCAAACGGGGAGCTGTTTTTT.

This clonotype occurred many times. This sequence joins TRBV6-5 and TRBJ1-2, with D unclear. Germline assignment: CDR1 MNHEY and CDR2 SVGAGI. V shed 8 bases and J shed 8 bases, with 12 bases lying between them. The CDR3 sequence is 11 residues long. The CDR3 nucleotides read TGTGCCAGCTTCAGCCCGGGGGGCTACACCTTC. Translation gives CASFSPGGYTF.